Reported below is one TCR beta chain. Antigen: not known. The CDR3 length is 11 residues. With 4 bases removed from V and 2 bases from J, the gap between germline ends came to 6 bases. Germline V gives CDR1 GTSNPN, CDR2 SVGIG (reference sequence). The data were taken from a study of shared clonotypes between healthy human individuals. Findings of the study overall: Inspection by rarefaction showed sorted-subset sequencing to be incomplete despite large depth. Non-shared clonotypes were found to have lower generation probabilities than the clonotypes that were shared by all four of the sorted-subset donors. It was observed that roughly 5.4% of naive CD4 clonotypes were shared across several donors. Memory subsets generally showed lower estimated richness than naive subsets.

Libraries were prepared by immunoSEQ multiplex PCR; TCRdb keeps only in-frame clonotypes and omits some of them. The sample lists 330,000 or so clones; roughly 80% were seen once. The TCR originated in a man aged 25 to 40 in good health. V usage is TRBV30 and J usage is TRBJ2-7; D gene uncertain. Sequenced sample: memory CD4+ T cells sorted from blood. Subset specified: CD45RA-negative fraction. Here the CDR3 DNA reads TGTGCCTGGAAAGGAGCCTACGAGCAGTACTTC. This translates into CAWKGAYEQYF.